The next 14 T cell receptor beta chains were all read from a single sample in a study of control samples from healthy donors and cancer patients. TCRdb's table, derived via immunoSEQ multiplex PCR, lists solely in-frame clones and lacks some. The sample has 150,000 to 200,000 clones; 96% are singletons. Sequencing used blood. These receptors were taken from a woman aged 25 to 39 in good health.

The rearrangement joins TRBV5-1 to TRBJ1-2; 9 nucleotides align to TRBD1. The germline gives CDR1 SGHRS, CDR2 YFSETQ. The CDR3 extends over 15 amino acids. The V segment lost 0 bases and the J segment 4 bases; nucleotides outside the gene matches: 4. This chain's CDR3 is CASSLAAGQGYGYTF. The DNA for the CDR3 is TGCGCCAGCAGCTTGGCCGCGGGACAGGGCTATGGCTACACCTTC.

The chain joins TRBV28 to TRBJ2-7, with 8 bases aligning to TRBD1. Losses at the gene ends were 1 base for V and 4 bases for J; bases not matched to a gene: 6. The germline V gene has CDR1 MDHEN and CDR2 SYDVKM. CDR3 size: 15 residues. The CDR3 sequence: CASSLFRTGMYEQYF. The CDR3 nucleotides read TGTGCCAGCAGTTTATTCCGGACAGGGATGTACGAGCAGTACTTC.

The V call is TRBV30, the J call TRBJ2-5; D uncertain. The CDR3 contains 20 residues. Germline V gene data show CDR1 as GTSNPN and CDR2 as SVGIG (reference sequence). Trimming stripped 2 bases from V and 0 bases from J, with 28 bases between. CDR3 coding DNA: TGTGCCTGGAGTCCACACATCGCATTTTTAGGCCAGCCGAACCAAGAGACCCAGTACTTC. Translation gives CAWSPHIAFLGQPNQETQYF.

The chain couples TRBV10-3 to TRBJ1-6, with D possibly TRBD1 on 6 matching bases. Germline V lookup: CDR1 ENHRY, CDR2 SYGVKD. The CDR3 totals 13 residues. The V gene lost 7 bases and the J gene lost 6 bases, with 10 bases spanning the gap. The CDR3 DNA follows: TGTGCCATCACTGGACAGCGTAATTCACCCCTCCACTTT. It codes for CAITGQRNSPLHF.

As to this clone: The sample has other DNA sequences that encode this CDR3 too. CDR3 sequence reads: CASSLVGSYEQYF. The CDR3 coding sequence is TGCGCCAGCAGCTTGGTGGGAAGCTACGAGCAGTACTTC. The rearrangement links TRBV5-1 to TRBJ2-7; D unresolved. The CDR3 length is 13 residues. CDR1 is SGHRS, CDR2 YFSETQ, per germline. With 0 bases removed from V and 3 bases from J, the gap between germline ends came to 7 bases.

The chain joins TRBV28 to TRBJ2-7; D may be TRBD2 (7 bases). The CDR3 totals 15 residues. Germline-derived CDR1 and CDR2 are MDHEN and SYDVKM. Trimming took off 3 bases at V and 2 bases at J, with 14 bases between the two ends. The DNA for the CDR3 is TGTGCCAGCAGTTTGAGGGGGGGGCAAACCTACGAGCAGTACTTC. It translates to CASSLRGGQTYEQYF.

The chain couples TRBV20-1 to TRBJ2-7; 9 nucleotides match TRBD2. V dropped 3 bases and J dropped 4; count of bases not matched to a gene: 4. The CDR3 extends over 13 amino acids. Per germline, CDR1 DFQATT and CDR2 SNEGSKA (reference sequence). The CDR3 protein is CSASLSGRYEQYF. CDR3 DNA sequence: TGCAGTGCTAGTCTCAGCGGGAGGTACGAGCAGTACTTC.

The chain uses TRBV19 and TRBJ1-1, with D maybe TRBD1 (6 bases). The CDR3 runs to 13 residues. Germline CDR1 LNHDA, CDR2 SQIVND (reference sequence). The ends were cut back, 6 bases at V and 1 base at J, with 9 bases in the middle. The CDR3 here is CASSGQRNTEAFF. In DNA form, the CDR3 reads TGTGCCAGTAGCGGACAGAGGAACACTGAAGCTTTCTTT.

The chain combines TRBV19 with TRBJ2-2; 9 bases fit TRBD1. V was pared by 6 bases and J by 6 bases, with 11 bases of the junction left unmatched. CDR1 and CDR2 (germline): LNHDA, SQIVND (reference sequence). The CDR3 sequence is 16 residues long. Here the CDR3 DNA reads TGTGCCAGTAGGGCGCCCGGGACAGGGTATGCCGGGGAGCTGTTTTTT. Translating it yields CASRAPGTGYAGELFF.

J is TRBJ2-1 and V is TRBV19; 13 nucleotides agree with TRBD2. The CDR3 runs 17 residues. Germline V gene data show CDR1 as LNHDA and CDR2 as SQIVND (reference sequence). V was clipped by 6 bases and J by 4 bases; unmatched bases: 9. CDR3 nucleotide sequence: TGTGCCAGTAGACCTAGACTAGCGGGGGGAGGGTACAATGAGCAGTTCTTC. It translates to CASRPRLAGGGYNEQFF.

The gene calls are TRBV28 and TRBJ1-1; D perhaps matches TRBD1 (6 bases). The V and J ends lost 4 bases and 1 base respectively, with 10 bases between them. This CDR3 spans 14 amino acids. Germline V gives CDR1 MDHEN, CDR2 SYDVKM. CDR3 region: CASSSWTANTEAFF. CDR3 bases: TGTGCCAGCAGTTCCTGGACAGCGAACACTGAAGCTTTCTTT.

The chain links TRBV6-5 to TRBJ1-6; no reliable D call. The germline CDR1 and CDR2 sequences are MNHEY and SVGAGI. Trimming removed 0 bases from V and 10 bases from J, with 4 bases in between. The CDR3 consists of 12 residues. The CDR3 protein is CASSYSMSPLHF. The CDR3 DNA reads as TGTGCCAGCAGTTACTCGATGTCACCCCTCCACTTT.

This chain joins TRBV3-1 (or the pseudogene TRBV3-2) and TRBJ1-6, with D unclear. V lost 4 bases and J 6 bases, leaving 7 bases between the germline ends. CDR1 and CDR2 (germline): LGHDT, YNNKEL (reference sequence). The CDR3 extends over 13 amino acids. CDR3 sequence reads: CASSRRANSPLHF. The DNA of the CDR3 is TGTGCCAGCAGCCGGAGGGCTAATTCACCCCTCCACTTT.

The V call is TRBV27, the J call TRBJ2-2, with 13 bases identical to TRBD2. V shed 5 bases and J 2 bases; nucleotides not matched to a gene: 2. Germline V CDR1 and CDR2: MNHEY, SMNVEV (reference sequence). The CDR3 spans 16 residues. The CDR3 region has the DNA TGTGCCAGCAGTCCGGGACTAGCGGGAAACACCGGGGAGCTGTTTTTT. Translation: CASSPGLAGNTGELFF.